This record covers a single T cell receptor (beta chain). Distinct nucleotide sequences in the sample also encode this CDR3. The entry originates in a study of shared clonotypes between healthy human individuals. Produced via immunoSEQ multiplex PCR; TCRdb's table is partial and in-frame only. This table holds approximately 1,500,000 clones, 95% to 99% found once. The CDR3 is made up of 13 amino acids. The V gene lost 2 bases and the J gene lost 7 bases, with 9 bases spanning the gap. Germline V lookup: CDR1 KGHSH, CDR2 LQKENI. This receptor was identified in a man between 25 and 39 years old in good health. The V call is TRBV18, the J call TRBJ1-5; possibly TRBD1 for D (5 bases). What was sequenced was naive CD4+ T cells sorted from blood. Specified subset: CD45RA+ positively selected. The CDR3 loop is CASSPGGDQPQHF. DNA for the CDR3: TGTGCCAGCTCACCAGGGGGGGACCAGCCCCAGCATTTT.